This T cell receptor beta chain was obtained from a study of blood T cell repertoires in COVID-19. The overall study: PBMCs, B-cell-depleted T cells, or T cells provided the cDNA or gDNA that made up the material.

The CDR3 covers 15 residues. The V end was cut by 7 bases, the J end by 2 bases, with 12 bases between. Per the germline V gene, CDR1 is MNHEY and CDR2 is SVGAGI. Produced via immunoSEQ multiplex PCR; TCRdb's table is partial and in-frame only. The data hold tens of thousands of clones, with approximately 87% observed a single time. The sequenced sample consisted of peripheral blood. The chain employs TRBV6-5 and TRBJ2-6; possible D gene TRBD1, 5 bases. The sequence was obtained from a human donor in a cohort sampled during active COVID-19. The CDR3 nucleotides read TGTGCCAGCAAAGGGGCCCCTGCTGGGGCCAACGTCCTGACTTTC. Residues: CASKGAPAGANVLTF.